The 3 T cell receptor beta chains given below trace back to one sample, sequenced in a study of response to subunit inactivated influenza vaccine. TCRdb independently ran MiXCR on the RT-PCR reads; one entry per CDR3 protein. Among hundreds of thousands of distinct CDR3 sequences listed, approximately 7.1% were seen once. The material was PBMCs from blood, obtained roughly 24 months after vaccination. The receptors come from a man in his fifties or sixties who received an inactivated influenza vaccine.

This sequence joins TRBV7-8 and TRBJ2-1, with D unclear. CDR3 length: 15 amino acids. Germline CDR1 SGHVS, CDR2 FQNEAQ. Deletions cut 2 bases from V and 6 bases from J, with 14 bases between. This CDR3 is CASSLRPPSGNEQFF. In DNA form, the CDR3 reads TGTGCCAGCAGCTTACGGCCGCCGTCAGGCAATGAGCAGTTCTTC.

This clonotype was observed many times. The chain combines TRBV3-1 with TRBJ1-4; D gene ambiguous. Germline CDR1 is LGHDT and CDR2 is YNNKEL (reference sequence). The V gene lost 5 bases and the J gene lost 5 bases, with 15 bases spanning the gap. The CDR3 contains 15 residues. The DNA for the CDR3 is TGTGCCAGCAGCGGACGGGCGCTTCCGAATGAAAAACTGTTTTTT. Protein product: CASSGRALPNEKLFF.

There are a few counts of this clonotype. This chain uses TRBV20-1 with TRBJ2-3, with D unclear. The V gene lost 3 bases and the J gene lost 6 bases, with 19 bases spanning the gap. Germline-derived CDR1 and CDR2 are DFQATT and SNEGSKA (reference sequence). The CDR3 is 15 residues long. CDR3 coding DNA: TGCAGTGCTAGCTACAATACCATGCGACTGGATACGCAGTATTTT. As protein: CSASYNTMRLDTQYF.